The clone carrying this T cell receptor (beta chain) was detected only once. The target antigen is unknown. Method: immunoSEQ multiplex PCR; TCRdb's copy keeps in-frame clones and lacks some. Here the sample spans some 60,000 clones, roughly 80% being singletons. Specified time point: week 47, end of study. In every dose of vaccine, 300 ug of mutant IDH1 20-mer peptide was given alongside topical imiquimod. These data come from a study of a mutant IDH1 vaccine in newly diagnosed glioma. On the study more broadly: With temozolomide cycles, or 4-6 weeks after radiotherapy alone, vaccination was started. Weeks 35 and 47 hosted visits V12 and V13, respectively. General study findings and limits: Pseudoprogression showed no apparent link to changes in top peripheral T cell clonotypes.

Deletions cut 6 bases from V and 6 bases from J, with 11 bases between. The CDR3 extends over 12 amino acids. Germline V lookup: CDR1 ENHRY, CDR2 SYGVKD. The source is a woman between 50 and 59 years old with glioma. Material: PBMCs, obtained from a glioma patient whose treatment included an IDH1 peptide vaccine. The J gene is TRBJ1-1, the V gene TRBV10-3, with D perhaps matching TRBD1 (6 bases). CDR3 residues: CAISQGSAEAFF. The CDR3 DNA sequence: TGTGCCATCAGCCAGGGGTCGGCTGAAGCTTTCTTT.